This passage covers 15 T cell receptor beta chains from one sample sequenced in a study of CD8 T cells in Susac syndrome. Random hexamers primed reverse transcription of about 0.45 to 1 ug RNA. One entry per CDR3 protein, called by TCRdb with MiXCR from the immunoSEQ multiplex PCR reads. The sample lists around 300,000 distinct CDR3 sequences, about 92% occurring once. Material for sequencing was CD4+ T cells from PBMCs. These receptors were taken from a human donor with multiple sclerosis.

This chain uses TRBV5-1 with TRBJ2-1; 7 bases are shared with TRBD2. The trim removed 2 bases at V and 9 bases at J, leaving 8 bases unmatched. The CDR3 covers 14 residues. CDR1 and CDR2 from the germline V gene are SGHRS and YFSETQ. The CDR3 is CASSFARGIAEQFF. Written as DNA, the CDR3 is TGCGCCAGCAGCTTTGCGCGGGGGATAGCTGAGCAGTTCTTC.

This sequence joins TRBV4-1 and TRBJ2-7, with D uncertain. The CDR3 covers 15 residues. The V gene's germline CDR1 is MGHRA and CDR2 YSYEKL. The V and J ends lost 0 bases and 5 bases respectively, with 14 bases between them. The CDR3 coding sequence is TGCGCCAGCAGCCAAGATCAAAGGTTGTGGGACGAGCAGTACTTC. Its translation: CASSQDQRLWDEQYF.

The chain recombines TRBV6-2 or TRBV6-3 with TRBJ1-5; D unclear. V was clipped by 5 bases and J by 11 bases, with 22 bases between them. The CDR3 spans 15 residues. CDR1 and CDR2 from the germline V gene are MNHEY and SVGEGT. The CDR3: CASSPAGPLTGAQHF. The CDR3 nucleotides are TGTGCCAGCAGTCCGGCCGGACCTCTGACTGGGGCCCAGCATTTT.

This clonotype was detected once. V usage is TRBV6-6 and J usage is TRBJ1-4; D gene unclear. Trimming shortened V by 8 bases and J by 0 bases, and 7 bases separated the two germline ends. The CDR3 runs 13 residues. CDR1 is MNHNY and CDR2 is SVGAGI in the germline V gene (reference sequence). The CDR3 bases are TGTGCCAGCTACAGTACAACTAATGAAAAACTGTTTTTT. Translated: CASYSTTNEKLFF.

V and J are TRBV6-5 and TRBJ1-1; D is uncertain. The V end was cut by 7 bases, the J end by 1 base, with 13 bases between. Per germline, CDR1 MNHEY and CDR2 SVGAGI. The CDR3 totals 14 residues. The CDR3 DNA reads TGTGCCAGCATTAGGAGAGGGCAGAACACTGAAGCTTTCTTT. As protein: CASIRRGQNTEAFF.

The rearrangement uses TRBV6-5 and TRBJ1-2, with TRBD1 as a possible D gene (5 bases). Germline CDR1 is MNHEY and CDR2 is SVGAGI. V gave up 8 bases and J gave up 8 bases, with 18 bases separating them. This CDR3 is 13 amino acids long. CDR3 nucleotides: TGTGCCAGCTATGGGCGGGACCTCTCGGGCTACACCTTC. It codes for CASYGRDLSGYTF.

The V call is TRBV12-3 or TRBV12-4, the J call TRBJ2-4, with D perhaps TRBD1 (6 bases). Trimming pared 1 base from V and 7 bases from J, leaving 14 bases between. The CDR3 contains 15 residues. CDR3 coding DNA: TGTGCCAGCAGTTTAGGGGGGCGGGTAGGGAACATTCAGTACTTC. This gives the protein CASSLGGRVGNIQYF.

V gene TRBV7-2 combines with J gene TRBJ2-3; no firm D call. The CDR3 has 14 amino acids. V shed 7 bases and J shed 0 bases, with 11 bases lying between them. From germline, CDR1 is SGHTA and CDR2 FQGNSA. In nucleotides, the CDR3 is TGTGCCAGCAAGGGCACCTATAGCACAGATACGCAGTATTTT. It codes for CASKGTYSTDTQYF.

The chain links TRBV4-1 to TRBJ2-7; tentative D call: TRBD2 (5 bases). The CDR3 consists of 16 residues. Trimming shortened V by 2 bases and J by 0 bases, and 14 bases separated the two germline ends. Germline assignment: CDR1 MGHRA and CDR2 YSYEKL. In nucleotides, the CDR3 is TGCGCCAGCAGCCAATTGGACCTCGGGGTCTCCTACGAGCAGTACTTC. Translated, it gives CASSQLDLGVSYEQYF.

This chain joins TRBV20-1 and TRBJ1-3; D is possibly TRBD1 (6 bases). Looked up from germline, CDR1 is DFQATT and CDR2 is SNEGSKA (reference sequence). Trimming took off 5 bases at V and 10 bases at J, with 21 bases between the two ends. There are 14 residues in the CDR3. In DNA, the CDR3 is TGCAGTGCTCGTCTCGGGGGCCTCCACGAGACCATATATTTT. It codes for CSARLGGLHETIYF.

V and J are TRBV12-3 or TRBV12-4 and TRBJ2-2, with D perhaps TRBD2 (7 bases). The CDR3 extends over 15 amino acids. V lost 7 bases, J lost 3 bases, and 15 bases lay in between. This CDR3 is CASTPGRGHTGELFF. The CDR3 DNA is TGTGCCAGCACCCCGGGGCGGGGGCACACCGGGGAGCTGTTTTTT.

This rearrangement joins TRBV27 to TRBJ1-1; D is perhaps TRBD1 (6 bases). Germline V gene data show CDR1 as MNHEY and CDR2 as SMNVEV (reference sequence). The V end was cut by 4 bases, the J end by 5 bases, with 20 bases between. This CDR3 has 16 amino acids. The CDR3, as DNA: TGTGCCAGCAGTTATATATTCAGGGGAGAAAGGACTGAAGCTTTCTTT. Translated: CASSYIFRGERTEAFF.

The chain joins TRBV7-9 to TRBJ2-1; the D gene is possibly TRBD2 (6 bases). This CDR3 has 14 amino acids. Deletions cut 10 bases from V and 3 bases from J, with 16 bases between. Germline CDR1 reads SEHNR; CDR2 reads FQNEAQ (reference sequence). The CDR3 DNA follows: TGTGCCACCCTCGGGGGTAGCGGCTACAATGAGCAGTTCTTC. This sequence encodes CATLGGSGYNEQFF. The full variable domain, in which reference TRBV7-9 and TRBJ2-1 provide the parts outside the CDR3, is DTGVSQNPRHKITKRGQNVTFRCDPISEHNRLYWYRQTLGQGPEFLTYFQNEAQLEKSRLLSDRFSAERPKGSFSTLEIQRTEQGDSAMYLCATLGGSGYNEQFFGPGTRLTVL.

The J gene is TRBJ2-2, the V gene TRBV4-2; TRBD2 aligns across 13 bases. This CDR3 contains 21 residues. With V trimmed by 1 base and J by 1 base, 12 bases remained unmatched. Looked up from germline, CDR1 is LGHNA and CDR2 is YNFKEQ. This CDR3 is CASSQGGGTSGISGNTGELFF. DNA of the CDR3: TGTGCCAGCAGCCAAGGAGGGGGGACTAGCGGGATCTCAGGGAACACCGGGGAGCTGTTTTTT.

This chain uses TRBV7-9 with TRBJ1-6, with a tentative D call TRBD1 (5 bases). V was pared by 8 bases and J by 9 bases, with 17 bases between. CDR1 and CDR2 (germline): SEHNR, FQNEAQ (reference sequence). This CDR3 comprises 14 residues. The CDR3 nucleotides are TGTGCCAGCGGTACCGGGACGCCCCTTTCACCCCTCCACTTT. This sequence encodes CASGTGTPLSPLHF.